This TCR beta chain was profiled in a study of cytomegalovirus exposure and HLA in healthy donors. Trimming left V 2 bases short and J 4 bases short, with 4 bases between. The length of the CDR3 is 12 residues. Looked up from germline, CDR1 is KGHSH and CDR2 is LQKENI. The assay was immunoSEQ multiplex PCR, and TCRdb's table has in-frame clones only and misses some. The sample records some 320,000 clones, roughly 87% being singletons. Sample: PBMCs. This TCR was recovered from a woman in her 30s in good health and CMV-seropositive. This chain uses TRBV18 with TRBJ2-3; D unclear. The CDR3 loop is CASSPMADTQYF. The DNA of the CDR3 is TGTGCCAGCTCACCAATGGCAGATACGCAGTATTTT.